Below, 24 T cell receptor beta chains from the same sample are listed, as sequenced in a study of cytomegalovirus exposure and HLA in healthy donors (dated by TCRdb to 2017 to 2019). Library preparation was by the immunoSEQ multiplex PCR assay. Sourced from immuneACCESS, this table was stored by TCRdb with only in-frame sequences that have V and J called. A share of the clones is absent; for the studies checked, an unresolved V gene accounts for under half, and the remainder has no known explanation. Recorded for this sample are roughly 140,000 clones; more than 85% of them occurred a single time. The ten largest make up roughly 9.4% of the sample. Sequences were obtained from PBMCs. The receptors were sampled from a man aged 18 to 30 in good health and CMV-seropositive.

The chain recombines TRBV5-1 with TRBJ1-1, with D maybe TRBD1 (5 bases). The CDR3 consists of 15 residues. V was trimmed by 3 bases and J by 4 bases, leaving 16 bases between them. Germline V gene lookup returns CDR1 SGHRS and CDR2 YFSETQ. The DNA for the CDR3 is TGCGCCAGCAGCTGGGGCGGAGGGGATGGCACTGAAGCTTTCTTT. It specifies CASSWGGGDGTEAFF. The whole variable domain, remainder taken from reference TRBV5-1 and TRBJ1-1, is KAGVTQTPRYLIKTRGQQVTLSCSPISGHRSVSWYQQTPGQGLQFLFEYFSETQRNKGNFPGRFSGRQFSNSRSEMNVSTLELGDSALYLCASSWGGGDGTEAFFGQGTRLTVV.

This chain links TRBV12-2 with TRBJ2-5; TRBD1 is the table's D call and was not checked against the DNA. TRBV12-2 is marked as a pseudogene. The CDR3 totals 14 residues. The chain's CDR3 is CASRLAGFQETQYF. The CDR3 region has the DNA TGTGCAAGTCGCTTAGCGGGCTTCCAAGAGACCCAGTACTTC.

The V and J genes are TRBV6-5 and TRBJ1-2, with 9 bases identical to TRBD1. CDR3 length: 15 residues. The trim removed 5 bases at V and 4 bases at J, leaving 8 bases unmatched. In germline, CDR1 is MNHEY, CDR2 SVGAGI. CDR3 in DNA: TGTGCCAGCAGTAAAACCGCGGGACAGGGCTATGGCTACACCTTC. It specifies CASSKTAGQGYGYTF.

The chain is built from TRBV9 and TRBJ2-5; 7 bases are shared with TRBD1. The germline gives CDR1 SGDLS, CDR2 YYNGEE. The trim removed 2 bases at V and 4 bases at J, leaving 14 bases unmatched. CDR3 length: 17 residues. As DNA, the CDR3 is TGTGCCAGCAGCGTCGGGGCAGGGGGAAAGTCGCGAGAGACCCAGTACTTC. Residues: CASSVGAGGKSRETQYF.

This clone has just one count. The J gene is TRBJ1-2, the V gene TRBV6-4, with D perhaps matching TRBD1 (6 bases). Germline V gives CDR1 MRHNA, CDR2 SNTAGT. V lost 6 bases to trimming and J lost 8 bases, with 16 bases between them. The CDR3 covers 13 residues. The CDR3 loop is CASSPDGQRGYTF. CDR3 DNA: TGTGCCAGCAGCCCAGACGGACAGAGAGGCTACACCTTC.

This chain links TRBV19 with TRBJ2-6, with a tentative D call TRBD2 (6 bases). The germline V gene encodes CDR1 LNHDA and CDR2 SQIVND (reference sequence). V dropped 1 base and J dropped 3 bases, with 16 bases sitting between them. The CDR3 runs to 18 residues. CDR3 sequence (DNA): TGTGCCAGTAGTATAGGGTGGAGAGGAGGGCGTGGGGCCAACGTCCTGACTTTC. Protein sequence: CASSIGWRGGRGANVLTF.

There are a few counts of this clone. The rearrangement links TRBV2 to TRBJ1-5, with TRBD1 identical over 10 bases. CDR3 length equals 13 residues. The J segment lost 9 bases and the V segment lost 6 bases, leaving 5 bases of the junction unmatched. Germline V gene lookup returns CDR1 SNHLY and CDR2 FYNNEI. The CDR3 DNA reads TGTGCCAGCAGCGAGTGGACAGGGGGGCCCCAGCATTTT. Translated, it gives CASSEWTGGPQHF. Supplemented by reference TRBV2 and TRBJ1-5, the full variable domain reads EPEVTQTPSHQVTQMGQEVILRCVPISNHLYFYWYRQILGQKVEFLVSFYNNEISEKSEIFDDQFSVERPDGSNFTLKIRSTKLEDSAMYFCASSEWTGGPQHFGDGTRLSIL.

The chain uses TRBV2 and TRBJ2-1; unclear D gene. The CDR3 totals 15 residues. Germline values: CDR1 SNHLY, CDR2 FYNNEI. V was clipped by 2 bases and J by 0 bases, with 8 bases between them. CDR3 DNA: TGTGCCAGCAGTGAATCCCTACCCTCCTACAATGAGCAGTTCTTC. It is translated as CASSESLPSYNEQFF.

This rearrangement joins TRBV7-9 to TRBJ2-5; D perhaps matches TRBD1 (5 bases). V was shortened by 4 bases and J by 3 bases, with 15 bases between the two germline ends. The germline gives CDR1 SEHNR, CDR2 FQNEAQ (reference sequence). The CDR3 is 15 amino acids. The CDR3, as DNA: TGTGCCAGCAGCTCCCAAGGGGTCTGGGAAGAGACCCAGTACTTC. Translated, it gives CASSSQGVWEETQYF. Full variable domain (missing parts from reference TRBV7-9 and TRBJ2-5): DTGVSQNPRHKITKRGQNVTFRCDPISEHNRLYWYRQTLGQGPEFLTYFQNEAQLEKSRLLSDRFSAERPKGSFSTLEIQRTEQGDSAMYLCASSSQGVWEETQYFGPGTRLLVL.

V usage is TRBV25-1 and J usage is TRBJ1-3; no firm D call. Germline values: CDR1 MGHDK, CDR2 SYGVNS. This CDR3 contains 15 residues. V was shortened by 1 base and J by 4 bases, with 11 bases between the two germline ends. CDR3 loop: CASSEWREAGNTIYF. As DNA, the CDR3 is TGTGCCAGCAGTGAATGGCGGGAGGCGGGAAACACCATATATTTT.

The V and J genes are TRBV6-4 and TRBJ2-2, with 9 bases lining up with TRBD2. The CDR3 runs 17 residues. Per the germline V gene, CDR1 is MRHNA and CDR2 is SNTAGT. V dropped 2 bases and J dropped 3; count of bases not matched to a gene: 7. In DNA, the CDR3 is TGTGCCAGCAGTGACAGTAGCGGGAGAGGGCACACCGGGGAGCTGTTTTTT. Translating it yields CASSDSSGRGHTGELFF.

This chain uses TRBV21-1 with TRBJ2-1; TRBD1 was called by the table and not checked on the DNA. TRBV21-1 is labeled a pseudogene. The CDR3 contains 13 residues. This chain's CDR3 is CASSTYRGNEQFF. The CDR3 DNA follows: TGTGCCAGCAGCACATACAGGGGGAATGAGCAGTTCTTC.

The chain joins TRBV5-1 to TRBJ1-2; TRBD1 matches 7 bases. V lost 1 base and J lost 1; bases outside the gene matches: 7. The CDR3 runs 16 residues. Germline CDR1 and CDR2: SGHRS and YFSETQ. The CDR3 sequence: CASSLFPGQYNYGYTF. CDR3 nucleotides: TGCGCCAGCAGCTTGTTTCCGGGACAGTATAACTATGGCTACACCTTC.

The chain couples TRBV9 to TRBJ1-1; D not resolved. V gave up 4 bases and J gave up 1 base, with 8 bases separating them. Looked up from germline, CDR1 is SGDLS and CDR2 is YYNGEE. This CDR3 is built from 13 residues. CDR3 residues: CASSIGRNTEAFF. CDR3 coding DNA: TGTGCCAGCAGCATTGGCCGGAACACTGAAGCTTTCTTT.

V and J are TRBV5-8 and TRBJ2-3; tentatively, D is TRBD2 (6 bases). Germline V lookup: CDR1 SGHTS, CDR2 YDEGEE. Trimming cost V 4 bases and J 1 base, with 16 bases left between them. CDR3 length: 16 residues. The CDR3, as DNA: TGTGCCAGCAGCGACTGGGACTTACGTGGCACAGATACGCAGTATTTT. It is translated as CASSDWDLRGTDTQYF.

The chain employs TRBV2 and TRBJ1-6; tentatively, D is TRBD1 (6 bases). V was cut by 5 bases and J by 7 bases, with 18 bases left in between. Germline CDR1 SNHLY, CDR2 FYNNEI. The CDR3 extends over 16 amino acids. The CDR3 loop reads CASSSDSPATNSPLHF. Here the CDR3 DNA reads TGTGCCAGCAGTTCGGACAGCCCAGCAACAAATTCACCCCTCCACTTT.

This rearrangement joins TRBV7-3 to TRBJ2-4; TRBD2 matches 13 bases. V shed 5 bases and J 3 bases; nucleotides not matched to a gene: 13. This CDR3 contains 19 residues. Per germline, CDR1 SGHTA and CDR2 FQGTGA. The CDR3 nucleotides read TGTGCCAGCAGCCGTGAACTAGCGGGAGGGCCTCTAGGCAAAAACATTCAGTACTTC. This encodes CASSRELAGGPLGKNIQYF.

CDR3 bases: TGTGCCAGCAGCCCGACGACAGGGTACGGTGAAGCTTTCTTT. Translated, it gives CASSPTTGYGEAFF. V usage is TRBV7-9 and J usage is TRBJ1-1, with TRBD1 matching 7 bases. V dropped 5 bases and J dropped 7; count of bases not matched to a gene: 10. Germline loops: CDR1 SEHNR, CDR2 FQNEAQ (reference sequence). The CDR3 length is 14 residues.

The chain couples TRBV4-1 to TRBJ2-7; 8 bases line up with TRBD2. The CDR3 spans 16 residues. Germline V gene sequence: CDR1 MGHRA, CDR2 YSYEKL. V gave up 3 bases and J gave up 2 bases; unmatched junction bases: 9. CDR3 sequence reads: CASSQDISGKTYEQYF. The CDR3 DNA reads as TGCGCCAGCAGCCAGGATATTAGCGGGAAAACCTACGAGCAGTACTTC.

This sequence joins TRBV7-9 and TRBJ2-7; 7 nucleotides agree with TRBD1. The length of the CDR3 is 16 residues. CDR1 and CDR2 from the germline V gene are SEHNR and FQNEAQ (reference sequence). The junction had 9 bases not matched to a gene; V was cut back by 3 bases and J by 1 base. The CDR3 loop is CASSLDTGVVSYEQYF. CDR3 DNA sequence: TGTGCCAGCAGCTTGGACACAGGGGTCGTTTCCTACGAGCAGTACTTC. The full variable domain, completed using reference TRBV7-9 and TRBJ2-7, is DTGVSQNPRHKITKRGQNVTFRCDPISEHNRLYWYRQTLGQGPEFLTYFQNEAQLEKSRLLSDRFSAERPKGSFSTLEIQRTEQGDSAMYLCASSLDTGVVSYEQYFGPGTRLTVT.

V is TRBV5-6 and J is TRBJ2-2, with 7 bases matching TRBD2. The CDR3 covers 17 residues. V trimming: 5 bases; J trimming: 7 bases; junction bases outside the gene matches: 17. Germline V gene lookup returns CDR1 SGHDT and CDR2 YYEEEE. CDR3 sequence reads: CASRTTVAGTRVGELFF. CDR3 DNA sequence: TGTGCCAGCAGGACCACCGTAGCGGGTACAAGAGTCGGGGAGCTGTTTTTT. The full variable domain, rest sourced from reference TRBV5-6 and TRBJ2-2, is DAGVTQSPTHLIKTRGQQVTLRCSPKSGHDTVSWYQQALGQGPQFIFQYYEEEERQRGNFPDRFSGHQFPNYSSELNVNALLLGDSALYLCASRTTVAGTRVGELFFGEGSRLTVL.

This chain connects TRBV5-4 to TRBJ2-5; D is uncertain. Trimming left V 2 bases short and J 1 base short, with 9 bases between. Germline V gene lookup returns CDR1 SGHNT and CDR2 YYREEE (reference sequence). This CDR3 region has 14 residues. Here the CDR3 reads CASSFRRIQETQYF. As DNA, the CDR3 is TGTGCCAGCAGCTTTCGCAGGATCCAAGAGACCCAGTACTTC.

V and J are TRBV29-1 and TRBJ2-5; D is uncertain. The CDR3 consists of 14 residues. In germline, CDR1 is SQVTM, CDR2 ANQGSEA. V lost 3 bases to trimming and J lost 1 base, with 12 bases between them. The CDR3 nucleotides are TGCAGCGTTGATAATGCGAACAGCCAAGAGACCCAGTACTTC. This codes for CSVDNANSQETQYF.

CDR3 sequence: CASSRTAVARTPTNEKLFF. The DNA for the CDR3 is TGTGCCAGCTCACGTACGGCGGTGGCCAGAACCCCAACTAATGAAAAACTGTTTTTT. The genes are TRBV18 and TRBJ1-4; D remains unclear. Germline assignment: CDR1 KGHSH and CDR2 LQKENI. Trimming removed 4 bases at V and 0 bases at J, with 21 bases between. The CDR3 sequence is 19 residues long. Full variable domain (outside the CDR3, taken from reference TRBV18 and TRBJ1-4): NAGVMQNPRHLVRRRGQEARLRCSPMKGHSHVYWYRQLPEEGLKFMVYLQKENIIDESGMPKERFSAEFPKEGPSILRIQQVVRGDSAAYFCASSRTAVARTPTNEKLFFGSGTQLSVL.